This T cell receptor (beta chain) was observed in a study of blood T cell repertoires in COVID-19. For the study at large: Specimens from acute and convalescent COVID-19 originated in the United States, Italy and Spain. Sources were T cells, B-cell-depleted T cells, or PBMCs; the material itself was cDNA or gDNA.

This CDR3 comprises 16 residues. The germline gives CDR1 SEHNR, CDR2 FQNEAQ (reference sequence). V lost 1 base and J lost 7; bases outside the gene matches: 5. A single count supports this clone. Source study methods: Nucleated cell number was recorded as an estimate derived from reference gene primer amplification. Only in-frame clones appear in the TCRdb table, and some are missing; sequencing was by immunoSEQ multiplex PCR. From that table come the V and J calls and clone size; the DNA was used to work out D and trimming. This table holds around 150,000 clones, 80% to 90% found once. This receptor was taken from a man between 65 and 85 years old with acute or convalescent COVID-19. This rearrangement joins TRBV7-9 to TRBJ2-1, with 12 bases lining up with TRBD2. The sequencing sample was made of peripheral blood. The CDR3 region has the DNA TGTGCCAGCAGCTTAGGACTAGCGGGAGTGGGGAATGAGCAGTTCTTC. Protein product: CASSLGLAGVGNEQFF.